The rows below give T cell receptor beta chains drawn from one sample of a study of T-cell reconstitution after alpha-beta-depleted transplantation in children. Each CDR3 protein gets one entry after TCRdb re-called the PCR reads with MiXCR. The table has around 410,000 distinct CDR3 sequences, roughly 10% seen once. Sequenced here: PBMCs from the stem cell graft donor, sampled from the stem cell graft. The receptors come from a human donor who donated a stem cell graft to a child with acute myeloid leukemia. Each CDR3 is given with its conserved first and last residue. Each record gives: D gene, J gene, V gene, clone size, CDR3 DNA, CDR3 protein. A D gene is named only where the DNA matches it firmly. Clone size appears in some rows only: once, few, many, or a class for an expanded clone.

TRBD2	TRBJ2-2	TRBV20-1	.	TGCAGTGCGAAGACTAGCGGGAGGGCGAACACCGGGGAGCTGTTTTTT	CSAKTSGRANTGELFF
.	TRBJ2-6	TRBV20-1	.	TGCAGTGCTAGAGGGGTCAGGAACTCTGGGGCCAACGTCCTGACTTTC	CSARGVRNSGANVLTF
.	TRBJ2-3	TRBV4-2	few	TGTGCCAGCAGCCCCTGGAGAGGATCTAGCACAGATACGCAGTATTTT	CASSPWRGSSTDTQYF
.	TRBJ2-6	TRBV12-3/TRBV12-4	.	TGTGCCAGCAGTTTAGGGCCCCCAGGGGTCTCTGGGGCCAACGTCCTGACTTTC	CASSLGPPGVSGANVLTF
.	TRBJ1-2	TRBV7-9	.	TGTGCCAGCAGCTTCGGAGACCCCACGTCATGCGCCACTTTC	CASSFGDPTSCATF
.	TRBJ1-5	TRBV7-2	.	TGTGCCAGCAGCTTAGGATGGCAGGGCCAAGGGCCCCAGCATTTT	CASSLGWQGQGPQHF
TRBD2	TRBJ2-1	TRBV20-1	.	TGCAGTGCTACCCCTACTAGCGGGAGAGGTTTTAATGAGCAGTTCTTC	CSATPTSGRGFNEQFF
.	TRBJ1-5	TRBV5-5	.	TGTGCCAGCAGCTCTCTCTCCCGCCCGGTGGGCAATCAGCCCCAGCATTTT	CASSSLSRPVGNQPQHF
TRBD2	TRBJ2-5	TRBV5-8	.	TGTGCCAGCAGCCCCGCGGGGGGCCGGGTGGAGACCCAGTACTTC	CASSPAGGRVETQYF
.	TRBJ2-3	TRBV15	many	TGTGCCACCAGCAGAGGAACAGATACGCAGTATTTT	CATSRGTDTQYF
.	TRBJ1-3	TRBV25-1	.	TGTGCCAGCAGTGAATGGCCCTATGGCTTAGCTGGAAACACCATATATTTT	CASSEWPYGLAGNTIYF
.	TRBJ2-3	TRBV7-6	many	TGTGCCAGCAGCTTAGAGACAGCGCATACGCAGTATTTT	CASSLETAHTQYF
TRBD1	TRBJ2-3	TRBV5-1	.	TGCGCCAGCAGCTCAGGGACAGCAACCACAGATACGCAGTATTTT	CASSSGTATTDTQYF
TRBD1	TRBJ2-3	TRBV7-3	.	TGTGCCAGCAGCTTAAAGACAGGGGGTTCGACAGATACGCAGTATTTT	CASSLKTGGSTDTQYF
.	TRBJ1-5	TRBV6-2/TRBV6-3	.	TGTGCCAGCAGTCAAAACCCACAGGGTGGTCAGCCCCAGCATTTT	CASSQNPQGGQPQHF
.	TRBJ2-1	TRBV6-1	many	TGTGCCAGCCAATCGTACAATGAGCAGTTCTTC	CASQSYNEQFF
TRBD2	TRBJ2-4	TRBV20-1	many	TGCAGTGCTAGCGGACTAGCGGGAGGTGGCAAAAACATTCAGTACTTC	CSASGLAGGGKNIQYF
.	TRBJ2-3	TRBV20-1	few	TGCAGTGCTAGTAAGGGCGCTAGCACAGATACGCAGTATTTT	CSASKGASTDTQYF
TRBD2	TRBJ2-2	TRBV7-9	.	TGTGCCAGCAGCCTACTAGCGGGCCCCAACACCGGGGAGCTGTTTTTT	CASSLLAGPNTGELFF
.	TRBJ1-5	TRBV10-3	few	TGTGCCATCAATGGGGTTAGAGATCAGCCCCAGCATTTT	CAINGVRDQPQHF
TRBD2	TRBJ2-3	TRBV20-1	few	TGCAGTGCTAAGTCTAGCGGGAGTCTAAGCACAGATACGCAGTATTTT	CSAKSSGSLSTDTQYF
.	TRBJ1-1	TRBV10-3	.	TGTGCCATCAGTGAGTTGGCCCGGGACACTGAAGCTTTCTTT	CAISELARDTEAFF
TRBD2	TRBJ2-5	TRBV20-1	many	TGCAGTGCTGCCCAACTAGCGGGAGGACAAGAGACCCAGTACTTC	CSAAQLAGGQETQYF
TRBD1	TRBJ1-4	TRBV12-3/TRBV12-4	many	TGTGCCAGCAGTCCCCGACAGGGTGAAAAACTGTTTTTT	CASSPRQGEKLFF
TRBD1	TRBJ2-2	TRBV6-1	few	TGTGCCAGCAGGCCGCCGGGACAGGACACCGGGGAGCTGTTTTTT	CASRPPGQDTGELFF
.	TRBJ2-1	TRBV6-5	.	TGTGCCAGCAGTTACTCGAATCGCGTTATAGTCTTC	CASSYSNRVIVF
.	TRBJ1-2	TRBV20-1	few	TGCAGTGCTAGTCGCGTGGCCGGGGGATATGGCTACACCTTC	CSASRVAGGYGYTF
.	TRBJ2-7	TRBV30	few	TGTGCCTCCGTAGCGGATAGCTCCTACGAGCAGTACTTC	CASVADSSYEQYF
TRBD2	TRBJ2-3	TRBV5-4	.	TGTGCCAGCAGCTTACGGACTAGCGGAGGGCTCACAGATACGCAGTATTTT	CASSLRTSGGLTDTQYF
.	TRBJ1-1	TRBV5-1	few	TGCGCCAGCGGCCCCCAGGGAAACACTGAAGCTTTCTTT	CASGPQGNTEAFF
.	TRBJ2-1	TRBV4-1	many	TGCGCCAGCAGCCAGAGGACCTACAATGAGCAGTTCTTC	CASSQRTYNEQFF
TRBD2	TRBJ2-7	TRBV20-1	.	TGCTGTGCGTACGCTTCGGGAGGGAGGTTTGTTGGTTACGAGCAGTACTTC	CCAYASGGRFVGYEQYF
.	TRBJ2-1	TRBV2	few	TGTGCCAGCAGCGAGATGCAGTCGGGAGTCTACAATGAGCAGTTCTTC	CASSEMQSGVYNEQFF
TRBD1	TRBJ1-3	TRBV3-1	few	TGTGCCAGCAGCCGGGGGACAGGGTTCACCATATATTTT	CASSRGTGFTIYF
.	TRBJ2-1	TRBV20-1	few	TGCAGTGCTAGCCCGGTATACAATGAGCAGTTCTTC	CSASPVYNEQFF
TRBD1	TRBJ1-5	TRBV23-1	.	TGCGCCAGCAGCTGGGGACAGGCTTTTGACCCCCAGCATTTT	CASSWGQAFDPQHF
.	TRBJ1-5	TRBV27	.	TGTGCCAGCAGTTTATCCCAACAGTGGCAGCCCCAGCATTTT	CASSLSQQWQPQHF
.	TRBJ2-2	TRBV24-1	few	TGTGCCACCAGTTCAGATGGGGGAGTAGAAACCGGGGAGCTGTTTTTT	CATSSDGGVETGELFF
.	TRBJ2-3	TRBV5-1	few	TGCGCCAGCAGACAGGACCCTCGCACAGATACGCAGTATTTT	CASRQDPRTDTQYF
.	TRBJ1-4	TRBV2	.	TGTGCCAGCAATTATTGGGAAAAACTGTTTTTT	CASNYWEKLFF
.	TRBJ1-3	TRBV6-5	few	TGTGCCAGCAGTTTCACCCAGGGTGCTGGAAACACCATATATTTT	CASSFTQGAGNTIYF
.	TRBJ2-1	TRBV28	many	TGTGCCAGCAGTTCCCCAGGGACGGGGTACTACGAGCAGTTCTTC	CASSSPGTGYYEQFF
.	TRBJ2-1	TRBV10-3	.	TGTGCCATCCTAAATAACGGTGAGCAGTTCTTC	CAILNNGEQFF
.	TRBJ2-1	TRBV6-2/TRBV6-3	few	TGTGCCAGTGCCAGCTCCTACAATGAGCAGTTCTTC	CASASSYNEQFF